What follows describes a single T cell receptor beta chain. The sample originates from a study of technical replicates of blood from a handful of donors. CDR1 and CDR2 (germline): LGHNA, YNFKEQ. Trimming took 0 bases from V and 1 from J, leaving 15 bases between them. This CDR3 has 17 amino acids. Assay: immunoSEQ multiplex PCR; the TCRdb copy retains only in-frame clones and omits some. The sample lists approximately 70,000 clones; 85% to 95% were seen once. The receptor's source is a human donor in good health. The specimen sequenced was T cells isolated from PBMCs. The chain joins TRBV4-2 to TRBJ1-1, with D unclear. The CDR3 DNA is TGTGCCAGCAGCCAAGATCTGGCGGTAACAAGGAACACTGAAGCTTTCTTT. Translated: CASSQDLAVTRNTEAFF.